The 10 T cell receptor beta chains presented below share a single source sample, sequenced in a study of CD8+ T cells in alopecia areata (dated by TCRdb to about 2018). The library came from the immunoSEQ multiplex PCR assay. RNA was extracted from all samples and reverse transcribed into cDNA as template for TCR sequencing. Held by TCRdb, this immuneACCESS table contains in-frame sequences only and omits some clones. Under half of the omission traces to an unresolved V gene where checked; the cause of the rest is unknown. The sample table records about 110,000 clones; 45% to 60% of these occur just once. Clones ranked in the top ten supply about 23% of the sample. The sample taken for sequencing was NKG2D-low CD8+ T cells sorted from blood. Sample cell subset or site, as interpreted from the label and publication: sorted CD8+ NKG2D-low blood T cells. Receptors were obtained from a human donor with alopecia areata.

The chain combines TRBV9 with TRBJ1-2, with D perhaps matching TRBD1 (6 bases). Germline V gene sequence: CDR1 SGDLS, CDR2 YYNGEE. Trimming cost V 8 bases and J 1 base, with 12 bases left between them. The CDR3 loop spans 13 amino acids. The CDR3 coding sequence is TGTGCCAGTGGACAGAGTAATAACTATGGCTACACCTTC. It yields the protein CASGQSNNYGYTF. Complete variable domain (other parts from reference TRBV9 and TRBJ1-2): DSGVTQTPKHLITATGQRVTLRCSPRSGDLSVYWYQQSLDQGLQFLIQYYNGEERAKGNILERFSAQQFPDLHSELNLSSLELGDSALYFCASGQSNNYGYTFGSGTRLTVV.

The rearrangement uses TRBV29-1 and TRBJ2-7; the match to TRBD1 covers 12 bases. Germline CDR1 is SQVTM and CDR2 is ANQGSEA. The CDR3 totals 15 residues. V lost 4 bases to trimming and J lost 6 bases; unmatched junction nucleotides: 10. This chain's CDR3 is CSVVGLGQGAGEQYF. The DNA of the CDR3 is TGCAGCGTTGTAGGTCTGGGACAGGGGGCCGGCGAGCAGTACTTC.

The chain couples TRBV5-6 to TRBJ2-7; 7 bases line up with TRBD2. V lost 3 bases and J lost 4; bases outside the gene matches: 4. This CDR3 has 13 residues. Germline V gene data show CDR1 as SGHDT and CDR2 as YYEEEE. For the CDR3, the DNA is TGTGCCAGCAGCTCGGGACTAACATACGAGCAGTACTTC. It codes for CASSSGLTYEQYF.

The rearrangement joins TRBV5-6 to TRBJ2-7; D perhaps matches TRBD2 (5 bases). CDR3 length equals 14 residues. The V and J ends lost 2 bases and 2 bases respectively, with 11 bases between them. In germline, CDR1 is SGHDT, CDR2 YYEEEE. CDR3 residues: CASSFFLATYEQYF. In DNA form, the CDR3 reads TGTGCCAGCAGCTTTTTCCTAGCCACCTACGAGCAGTACTTC.

This clone was observed at least ten times. V and J are TRBV10-1 and TRBJ2-1; D not certain. This CDR3 contains 17 residues. In germline, CDR1 is WNHNN, CDR2 SYGVQD (reference sequence). The CDR3 is CPRSPLSQTSSYNEQFF. The CDR3, as DNA: TGCCCCCGCAGTCCCCTCTCACAGACGAGCTCCTACAATGAGCAGTTCTTC.

The chain recombines TRBV7-2 with TRBJ2-5; D uncertain. Germline V lookup: CDR1 SGHTA, CDR2 FQGNSA. The CDR3 sequence is 15 residues long. V was shortened by 5 bases and J by 2 bases, with 15 bases between the two germline ends. CDR3 sequence reads: CASSRFELRQETQYF. The CDR3, as DNA: TGTGCCAGCAGCCGCTTCGAGCTTAGACAAGAGACCCAGTACTTC.

This clone was found a few times. The V gene is TRBV5-1, the J gene TRBJ2-5; TRBD2 agrees at 11 bases. The CDR3 runs to 15 residues. Germline assignment: CDR1 SGHRS and CDR2 YFSETQ. The junction had 1 base not matched to a gene; V was cut back by 1 base and J by 2 bases. The CDR3 nucleotides read TGCGCCAGCAGCTTGTCTAGCGGGAGGCAAGAGACCCAGTACTTC. Protein product: CASSLSSGRQETQYF.

This clone was found a few times. A far larger clone is one nucleotide away, so this likely arose from a read error. Here the CDR3 DNA reads TGTGCCAGCAGCCAAGGCGAGGGTGAGCAGTTCTTC. This translates into CASSQGEGEQFF. The chain combines TRBV4-2 with TRBJ2-1, with a weak D call TRBD2 (5 bases). Germline CDR1 LGHNA, CDR2 YNFKEQ. Trimming removed 1 base at V and 9 bases at J, with 7 bases between. This CDR3 contains 12 residues.

This clone was recorded once. This chain uses TRBV6-4 with TRBJ2-1, with D perhaps given as TRBD1 or TRBD2 (5 bases each). The CDR3 covers 15 residues. V was pared by 4 bases and J by 5 bases, with 15 bases between. Per germline, CDR1 MRHNA and CDR2 SNTAGT. CDR3 coding DNA: TGTGCCAGCAGTGTAGGGCCAGGGAGCAACAATGAGCAGTTCTTC. Its protein product is CASSVGPGSNNEQFF.

Written as DNA, the CDR3 is TGTGCCAGCAGCTTCGCAGATACGCAGTATTTT. Translation: CASSFADTQYF. The chain combines TRBV5-6 with TRBJ2-3, with unresolved D. This CDR3 has 11 amino acids. Germline V CDR1 and CDR2: SGHDT, YYEEEE. V was shortened by 2 bases and J by 4 bases, with 2 bases between the two germline ends.